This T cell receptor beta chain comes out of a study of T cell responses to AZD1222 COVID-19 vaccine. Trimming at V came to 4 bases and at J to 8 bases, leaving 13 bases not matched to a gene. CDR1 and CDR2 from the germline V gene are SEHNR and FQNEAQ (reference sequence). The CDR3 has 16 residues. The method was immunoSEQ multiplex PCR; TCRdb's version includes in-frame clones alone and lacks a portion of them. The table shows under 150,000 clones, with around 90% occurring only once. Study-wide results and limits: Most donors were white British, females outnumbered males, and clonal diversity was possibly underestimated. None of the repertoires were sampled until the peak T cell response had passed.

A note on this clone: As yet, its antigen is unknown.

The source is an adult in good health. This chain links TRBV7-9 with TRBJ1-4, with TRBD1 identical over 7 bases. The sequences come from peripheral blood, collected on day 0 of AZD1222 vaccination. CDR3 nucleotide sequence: TGTGCCAGCAGCTCGCCCACCGGGACAGAAGAAGAAAAACTGTTTTTT. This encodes CASSSPTGTEEEKLFF.